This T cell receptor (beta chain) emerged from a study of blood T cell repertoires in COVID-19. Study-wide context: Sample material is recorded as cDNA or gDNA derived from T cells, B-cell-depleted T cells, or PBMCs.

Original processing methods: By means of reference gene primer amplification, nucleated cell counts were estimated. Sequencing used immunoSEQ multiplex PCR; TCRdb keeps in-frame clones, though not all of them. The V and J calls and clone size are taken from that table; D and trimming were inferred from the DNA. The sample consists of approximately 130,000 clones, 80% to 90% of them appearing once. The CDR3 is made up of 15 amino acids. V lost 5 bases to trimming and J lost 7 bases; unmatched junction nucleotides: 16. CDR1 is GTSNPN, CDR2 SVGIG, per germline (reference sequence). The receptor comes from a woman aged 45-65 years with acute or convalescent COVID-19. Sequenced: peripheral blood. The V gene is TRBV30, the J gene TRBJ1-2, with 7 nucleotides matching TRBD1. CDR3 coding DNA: TGTGCCTGGGAGGGAATAGACAGGGCTGGTAGTGGCTACACCTTC. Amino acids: CAWEGIDRAGSGYTF.